A selection of T cell receptor beta chains follows, all from one sample in a study of shared clonotypes between healthy human individuals. Only in-frame clones appear in the TCRdb table, and some are missing; sequencing was by immunoSEQ multiplex PCR. The table lists roughly 2.1 million clones, around 93% of them singletons. Sequencing was done on a sample of naive CD8+ T cells from PBMCs. The origin of the receptors is a man aged 18 to 35 in good health. Some clones in this sample may be carry-over from other donors' samples. Both conserved end residues are part of each CDR3. Each record gives: clone size, CDR3 length, J gene, D gene, V gene, CDR3 DNA, CDR3 protein. D genes are given only for firm matches. Part of the rows lack a size; the others show once, few, many or a class for expanded clones.

few,16,TRBJ1-2,TRBD1,TRBV27,TGTGCCAGCAGTTTATCGAAGGGGGCGCGGGACTATGGCTACACCTTC,CASSLSKGARDYGYTF
-,14,TRBJ1-1,TRBD1,TRBV19,TGTGCCAGTACCCGACAGGGACTGAGGACTGAAGCTTTCTTT,CASTRQGLRTEAFF
-,15,TRBJ1-2,-,TRBV7-2,TGTGCCAGCAGCCCAGAGGCTGTAGTTAGCTATGGCTACACCTTC,CASSPEAVVSYGYTF
few,12,TRBJ2-7,-,TRBV30,TGTGCCTGGAGTGTAATTACGTTGGAGCAGTACTTC,CAWSVITLEQYF
-,15,TRBJ2-3,TRBD1,TRBV15,TGTGCCACCAGCAGAGAGGGACAGGCGGCAGATACGCAGTATTTT,CATSREGQAADTQYF
-,16,TRBJ2-6,-,TRBV5-4,TGTGCCAGCAGCTTGGATTATCCTGGCGGGGCCAACGTCCTGACTTTC,CASSLDYPGGANVLTF
once,13,TRBJ1-2,-,TRBV6-5,TGTGCCAGCAGTCCAGGGACATTTTATGGCTACACCTTC,CASSPGTFYGYTF
-,16,TRBJ2-7,-,TRBV7-9,TGTGCCAGCAGCTTATGGCCCCCGGACAGAGGCTACGAGCAGTACTTC,CASSLWPPDRGYEQYF
few,12,TRBJ1-1,-,TRBV4-1,TGCGCCAGCAGCCTCGGGAACACTGAAGCTTTCTTT,CASSLGNTEAFF
-,13,TRBJ2-2,-,TRBV27,TGTGCCAGTTACAGGGTGGACACCGGGGAGCTGTTTTTT,CASYRVDTGELFF
-,15,TRBJ1-2,-,TRBV27,TGTGCCAGCAGTTTATTGGGGGCGCGGATCTATGGCTACACCTTC,CASSLLGARIYGYTF
-,14,TRBJ2-7,TRBD1,TRBV5-4,TGTGCCAGCAGCTGGGACAGGGGAAGCGACGAGCAGTACTTC,CASSWDRGSDEQYF
once,17,TRBJ1-2,TRBD1,TRBV25-1,TGTGCCAGCAGTGGGTTACTCGACAGGGGGGGTAGTTATGGCTACACCTTC,CASSGLLDRGGSYGYTF
-,16,TRBJ2-1,TRBD1,TRBV12-5,TGTGCTAGTGGTTCCCTCTTGGGACAGGGAGGTCGTGAGCAGTTCTTC,CASGSLLGQGGREQFF
-,14,TRBJ2-1,-,TRBV7-9,TGTGCCAGCAGCTTCCCTAGAGGATACAATGAGCAGTTCTTC,CASSFPRGYNEQFF
few,16,TRBJ1-1,-,TRBV7-9,TGTGCCAGCAGCTTAACGGTCGTCAGCCAAAACACTGAAGCTTTCTTT,CASSLTVVSQNTEAFF
-,14,TRBJ2-2,-,TRBV6-5,TGTGCCAGCAAGGGCACGCCTGAGTCCGGGGAGCTGTTTTTT,CASKGTPESGELFF
-,15,TRBJ2-5,-,TRBV28,TGTGCCAGCAGCTACCCGGGCATCCTGAGAGGGACCCAGTACTTC,CASSYPGILRGTQYF
-,14,TRBJ2-3,TRBD2,TRBV10-3,TGTGCCATCAGTGACCTAGCGGGCACAGATACGCAGTATTTT,CAISDLAGTDTQYF
-,11,TRBJ2-3,-,TRBV27,TGTGCCAGTACCAGCACAGATACGCAGTATTTT,CASTSTDTQYF
once,11,TRBJ1-1,-,TRBV10-3,TGTGCCACCACAAGTGGGACTGAAGCTTTCTTT,CATTSGTEAFF
-,13,TRBJ2-1,-,TRBV7-3,TGTGCCAGCAGCTTAACAAGGGCCAATGAGCAGTTCTTC,CASSLTRANEQFF
-,15,TRBJ2-5,-,TRBV4-1,TGCGCCAGCAGCCAAGATTTGGGGGGCAAGCGGACCCAGTACTTC,CASSQDLGGKRTQYF
-,11,TRBJ2-7,TRBD2,TRBV11-2,TGTGCCAGCAGTTACGGACTAGTCTGCCACTTC,CASSYGLVCHF
-,18,TRBJ2-7,-,TRBV18,TGTGCCAGCTCACCCTTGAGCATCTCGGCAGGTTTTCCCTACGAGCAGTACTTC,CASSPLSISAGFPYEQYF
-,16,TRBJ2-6,-,TRBV4-1,TGCGCCAGCAGCCAAGGCCCGCAATCTGGGGCCAACGTCCTGACTTTC,CASSQGPQSGANVLTF
few,14,TRBJ2-7,TRBD2,TRBV7-9,TGTGCCAGCACCTCGGGACTAGCTGGCTACGAGCAGTACTTC,CASTSGLAGYEQYF
few,14,TRBJ2-7,-,TRBV6-1,TGTGCCAGCAGTGATTGGAGGACGTCCGACGAGCAGTACTTC,CASSDWRTSDEQYF
-,14,TRBJ2-5,-,TRBV11-1,TGTGCCAGCAGCTTAGTAGGGGTTGGGGAGACCCAGTACTTC,CASSLVGVGETQYF
-,15,TRBJ2-7,TRBD2,TRBV12-5,TGTGCTAGTGGCCTTGGGGTGGTAGCGGGGGAGAGGCAGTACTTC,CASGLGVVAGERQYF
-,20,TRBJ1-5,-,TRBV2,TGTGCCAGCAGCGACGGTTTTATAGGGGAGGGAACTTTGGGAAATCAGCCCCAGCATTTT,CASSDGFIGEGTLGNQPQHF
-,11,TRBJ2-7,TRBD1,TRBV2,TGTGCCGGGATGACAGGGCGCGAGCAGTACTTC,CAGMTGREQYF